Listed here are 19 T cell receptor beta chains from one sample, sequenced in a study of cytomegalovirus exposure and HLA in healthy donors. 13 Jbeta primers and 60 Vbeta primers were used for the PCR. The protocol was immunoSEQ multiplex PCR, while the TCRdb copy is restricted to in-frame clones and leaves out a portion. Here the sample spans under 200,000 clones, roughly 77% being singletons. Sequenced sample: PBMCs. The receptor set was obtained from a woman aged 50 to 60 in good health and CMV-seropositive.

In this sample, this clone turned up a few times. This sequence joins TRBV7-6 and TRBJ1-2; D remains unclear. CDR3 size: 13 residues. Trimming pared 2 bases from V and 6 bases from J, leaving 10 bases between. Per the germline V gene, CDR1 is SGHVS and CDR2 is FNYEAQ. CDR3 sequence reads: CASSLRESDGYTF. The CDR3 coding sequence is TGTGCCAGCAGCTTAAGAGAGTCGGATGGCTACACCTTC.

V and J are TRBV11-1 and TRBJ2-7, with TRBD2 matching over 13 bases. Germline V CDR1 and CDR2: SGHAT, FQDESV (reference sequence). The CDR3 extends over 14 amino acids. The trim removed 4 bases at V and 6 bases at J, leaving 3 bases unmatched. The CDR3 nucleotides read TGTGCCAGCAGCTCCCGACTAGCGGGAGGCGAGCAGTACTTC. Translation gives CASSSRLAGGEQYF.

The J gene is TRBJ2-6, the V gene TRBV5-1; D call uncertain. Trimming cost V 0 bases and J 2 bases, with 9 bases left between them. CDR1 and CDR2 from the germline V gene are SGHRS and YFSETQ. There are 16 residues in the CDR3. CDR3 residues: CASSLDQAPGANVLTF. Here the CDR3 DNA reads TGCGCCAGCAGCTTGGACCAGGCGCCTGGGGCCAACGTCCTGACTTTC.

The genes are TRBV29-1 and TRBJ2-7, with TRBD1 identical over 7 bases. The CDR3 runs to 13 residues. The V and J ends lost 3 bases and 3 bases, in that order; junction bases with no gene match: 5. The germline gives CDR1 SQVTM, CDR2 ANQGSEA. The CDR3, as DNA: TGCAGCGTTGATCAAGGGGGCTTCTACGAGCAGTACTTC. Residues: CSVDQGGFYEQYF.

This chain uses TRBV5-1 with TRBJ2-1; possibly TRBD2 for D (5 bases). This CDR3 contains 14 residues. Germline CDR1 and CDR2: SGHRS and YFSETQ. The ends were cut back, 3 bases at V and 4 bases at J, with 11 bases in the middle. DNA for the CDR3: TGCGCCAGCAGCTCACTCAGAGGGTACAATGAGCAGTTCTTC. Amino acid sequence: CASSSLRGYNEQFF. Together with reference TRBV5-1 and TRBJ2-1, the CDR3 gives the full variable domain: KAGVTQTPRYLIKTRGQQVTLSCSPISGHRSVSWYQQTPGQGLQFLFEYFSETQRNKGNFPGRFSGRQFSNSRSEMNVSTLELGDSALYLCASSSLRGYNEQFFGPGTRLTVL.

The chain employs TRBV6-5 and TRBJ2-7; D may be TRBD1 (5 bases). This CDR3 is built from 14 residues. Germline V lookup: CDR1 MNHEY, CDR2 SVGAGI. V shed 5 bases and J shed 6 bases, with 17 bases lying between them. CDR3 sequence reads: CASSRDRLAGEQYF. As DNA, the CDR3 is TGTGCCAGCAGTAGAGACAGACTGGCTGGCGAGCAGTACTTC.

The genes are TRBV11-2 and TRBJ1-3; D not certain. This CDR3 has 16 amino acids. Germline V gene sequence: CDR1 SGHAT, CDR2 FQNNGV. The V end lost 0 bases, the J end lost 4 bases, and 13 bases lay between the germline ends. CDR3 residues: CASSLDGGPGGNTIYF. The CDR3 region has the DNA TGTGCCAGCAGCTTAGATGGTGGGCCGGGAGGAAACACCATATATTTT. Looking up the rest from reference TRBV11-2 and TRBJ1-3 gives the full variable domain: EAGVAQSPRYKIIEKRQSVAFWCNPISGHATLYWYQQILGQGPKLLIQFQNNGVVDDSQLPKDRFSAERLKGVDSTLKIQPAKLEDSAVYLCASSLDGGPGGNTIYFGEGSWLTVV.

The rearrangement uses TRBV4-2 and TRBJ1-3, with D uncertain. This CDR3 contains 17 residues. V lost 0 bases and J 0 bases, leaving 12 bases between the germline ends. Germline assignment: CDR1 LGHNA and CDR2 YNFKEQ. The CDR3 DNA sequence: TGTGCCAGCAGCCAAGATCTTCCGGGGTTCTCTGGAAACACCATATATTTT. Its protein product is CASSQDLPGFSGNTIYF.

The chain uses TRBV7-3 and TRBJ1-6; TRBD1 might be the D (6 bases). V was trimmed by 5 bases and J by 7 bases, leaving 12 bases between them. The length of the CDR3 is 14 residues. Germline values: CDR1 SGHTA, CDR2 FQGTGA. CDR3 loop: CASSPDSLNSPLHF. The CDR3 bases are TGTGCCAGCAGCCCGGACAGCCTAAATTCACCCCTCCACTTT.

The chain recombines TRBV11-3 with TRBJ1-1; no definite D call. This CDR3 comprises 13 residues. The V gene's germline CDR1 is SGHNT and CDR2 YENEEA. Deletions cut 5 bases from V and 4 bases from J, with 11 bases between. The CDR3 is CASSGTRSTEAFF. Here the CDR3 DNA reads TGTGCCAGCAGCGGAACCCGGAGCACTGAAGCTTTCTTT.

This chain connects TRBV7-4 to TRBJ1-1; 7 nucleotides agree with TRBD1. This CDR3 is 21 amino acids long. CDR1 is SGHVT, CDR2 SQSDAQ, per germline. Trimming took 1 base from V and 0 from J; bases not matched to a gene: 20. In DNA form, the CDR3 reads TGTGCCAGCAGCTTAGGCCAAACAGGGGCGCCGCTAAGACCTATGAACACTGAAGCTTTCTTT. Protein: CASSLGQTGAPLRPMNTEAFF.

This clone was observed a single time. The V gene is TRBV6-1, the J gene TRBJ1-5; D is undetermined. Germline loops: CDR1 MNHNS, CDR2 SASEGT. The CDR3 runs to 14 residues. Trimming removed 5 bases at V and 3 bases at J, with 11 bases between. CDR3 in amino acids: CASSSSFLNQPQHF. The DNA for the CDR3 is TGTGCCAGCAGTTCCTCGTTCCTCAATCAGCCCCAGCATTTT.

CDR3 nucleotide sequence: TGTGCCAGCAGCATCAACAGAAATGAAAAACTGTTTTTT. It encodes CASSINRNEKLFF. This chain joins TRBV7-9 and TRBJ1-4; D ambiguous. Germline V gene data show CDR1 as SEHNR and CDR2 as FQNEAQ (reference sequence). CDR3 length: 13 residues. With 5 bases removed from V and 5 bases from J, the gap between germline ends came to 9 bases.

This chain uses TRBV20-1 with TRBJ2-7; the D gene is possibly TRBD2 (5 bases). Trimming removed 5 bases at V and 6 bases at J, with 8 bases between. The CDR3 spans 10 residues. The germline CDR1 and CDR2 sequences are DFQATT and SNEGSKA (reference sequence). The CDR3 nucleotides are TGCAGTGCTTACCGGGGCGAGCAGTACTTC. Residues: CSAYRGEQYF.

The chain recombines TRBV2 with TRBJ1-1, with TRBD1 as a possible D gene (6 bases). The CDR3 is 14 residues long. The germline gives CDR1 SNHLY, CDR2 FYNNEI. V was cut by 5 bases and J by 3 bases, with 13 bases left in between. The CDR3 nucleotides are TGTGCCAGCAGTAAACAGGGATTCGACACTGAAGCTTTCTTT. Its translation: CASSKQGFDTEAFF.

The DNA for the CDR3 is TGTGCCAGCAGCGTAGGGTCAGCGGGAGTATTCTACAATGAGCAGTTCTTC. Its protein is CASSVGSAGVFYNEQFF. The chain carries TRBV9 and TRBJ2-1, with TRBD2 identical over 8 bases. V lost 0 bases, J lost 3 bases, and 8 bases stayed unmatched. This CDR3 region has 17 residues. Looked up from germline, CDR1 is SGDLS and CDR2 is YYNGEE. The full variable domain, with the rest looked up from reference TRBV9 and TRBJ2-1, is DSGVTQTPKHLITATGQRVTLRCSPRSGDLSVYWYQQSLDQGLQFLIQYYNGEERAKGNILERFSAQQFPDLHSELNLSSLELGDSALYFCASSVGSAGVFYNEQFFGPGTRLTVL.

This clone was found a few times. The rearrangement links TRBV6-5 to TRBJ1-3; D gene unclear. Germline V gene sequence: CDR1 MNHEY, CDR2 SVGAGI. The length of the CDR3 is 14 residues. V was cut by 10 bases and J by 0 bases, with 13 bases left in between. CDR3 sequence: CAKDDIVSGNTIYF. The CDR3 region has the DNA TGTGCCAAGGATGACATCGTCTCTGGAAACACCATATATTTT.

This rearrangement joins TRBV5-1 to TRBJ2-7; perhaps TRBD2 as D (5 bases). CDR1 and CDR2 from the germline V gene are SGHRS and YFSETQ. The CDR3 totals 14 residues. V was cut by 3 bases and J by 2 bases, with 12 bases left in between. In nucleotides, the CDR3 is TGCGCCAGCAGCTCCCCACTGAGGGCCTACGAGCAGTACTTC. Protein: CASSSPLRAYEQYF.

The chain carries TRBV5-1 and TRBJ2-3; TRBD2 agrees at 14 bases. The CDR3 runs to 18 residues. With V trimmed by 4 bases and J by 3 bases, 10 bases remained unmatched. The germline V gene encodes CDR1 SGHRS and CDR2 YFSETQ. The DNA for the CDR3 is TGCGCCAGCAGCATAAGAGGGACTAGCGGGAGTATGACAGATACGCAGTATTTT. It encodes CASSIRGTSGSMTDTQYF.